One T cell receptor beta chain is described in this entry. It lacks a known antigen. A much larger clone differs from this one at a single base, so this may be a read error. This sample was taken from a study of glioma-infiltrating T cells (dated by TCRdb to 2016 to 2018). Study-wide context: The low-grade gliomas were WHO grade II oligodendrogliomas or astrocytomas, while the glioblastomas were WHO grade IV tumors sampled at initial diagnosis rather than at recurrent diagnosis. Before surgery, glioma patients were given dexamethasone for six or fewer days. Sequencing coverage of about 4- to 11-fold of 1.1 million or so peripheral T cells was targeted for blood libraries. TCR alpha- and beta-chain repertoires were sequenced from glioma tissue, non-neoplastic brain tissue and matched peripheral blood mononuclear cells. Each tissue-infiltrating repertoire was compared with the same patient's peripheral blood repertoire to measure divergence between tissue and blood T-cell populations. The paired cohort comprised three low-grade glioma patients, about eight primary glioblastoma patients and three non-glioma patients contributing non-neoplastic brain tissue. Broader findings and caveats from the paper: Very few CDR3 sequences were found to be shared between tissue and blood, and this scarcity was attributed to high CDR3 diversity and limited sampling. VJ-independent divergence between tissue and blood was lower than expected in non-neoplastic patients but higher than expected in all gliomas, particularly low-grade gliomas. A signature set of shared blood CDR3 motifs marked patients with low tissue-blood divergence and was depleted in highly divergent patients. Small numbers underpinned the group comparisons: roughly 8 glioblastoma patients, three low-grade glioma patients and three non-neoplastic patients.

The iRepertoire nested amplicon-rescue multiplex PCR (arm-PCR) platform was used to amplify TCR alpha and beta CDR3 regions from RNA. For one-step reverse transcription and amplification, about 90-400 ng of tissue mRNA or PBMC total RNA was used as input. After bead purification, a secondary multiplex PCR added Illumina adapters, and libraries were gel-purified between 200 and 400 bp. Libraries carried internal 6-nucleotide barcodes used for demultiplexing. Sequencing of libraries was performed on an Illumina MiSeq with 2x220 or 2x250 nucleotide paired-end reads. The published analysis was carried out like this. FLASH 1.2.11 was used to merge paired reads, and BWA-MEM then aligned the reads to the GRCh37 human genome before TRA and TRB reads were extracted. For V and J assignment, an IMGT-derived reference of cassette sequences and CDR3 motifs that included pseudogenes was used. Three-frame translation of reads was performed, and productive CDR3s were defined as those with a C...FGXG motif and no stop codons. A clonotype was defined as a unique combination of a V-J cassette pair and a CDR3 amino acid sequence. Hamming distance filtering was applied to reads, with thresholds set by the sequence error rate of each sample in mapped regions. TCRdb cleaned the public reads at Q25 with fastp, built clones with MiXCR and kept in-frame beta chains. When rows share a CDR3 protein, they turn into one entry using the most common DNA and genes. The V and J calls were not made by the authors but by TCRdb's processing. A total of 300,000 to 400,000 distinct CDR3 sequences appear in this sample, more than 35% of them only once. 9.5% to 15% of the sample lies in the top ten.

Immediately after resection, surgical brain or tumor specimens were cryofrozen in liquid nitrogen, and peripheral blood cells were collected at the same time. From the cysteine through the phenylalanine, the CDR3 covers 13 amino acids. The read is trimmed to its CDR3 DNA, 39 bases read in frame from base 1. Per the germline V gene, MNHNS is the CDR1 and SASEGT is the CDR2. V is clipped by 7 bases and J by 4 bases, and the sequence between their germline boundaries is 13 bases long. This TCR came from a human donor with low-grade glioma or glioblastoma, undergoing nonglioma brain surgery, or in good health (not recorded which). What was sequenced was glioma tissue, nonneoplastic brain tissue, or PBMCs (not recorded which). Rearrangement joined TRBV6-1 to TRBJ1-1, with a tentative D gene TRBD1 over 5 matching bases. The bases read TGTGCCAGCACCCCGATCGGGGGCACTGAAGCTTTCTTT. It is translated as CASTPIGGTEAFF.